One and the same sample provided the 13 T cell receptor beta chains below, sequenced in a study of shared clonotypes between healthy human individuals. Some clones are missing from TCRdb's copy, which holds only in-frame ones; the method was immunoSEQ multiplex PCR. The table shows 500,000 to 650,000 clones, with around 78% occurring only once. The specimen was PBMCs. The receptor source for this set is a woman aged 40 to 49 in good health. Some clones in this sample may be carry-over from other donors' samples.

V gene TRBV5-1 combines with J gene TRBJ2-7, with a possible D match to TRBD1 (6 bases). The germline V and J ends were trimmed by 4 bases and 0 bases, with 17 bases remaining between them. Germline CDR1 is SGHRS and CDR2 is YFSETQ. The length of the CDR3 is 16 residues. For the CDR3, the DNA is TGCGCCAGCAGCCCATGGACAGACTCCAGCTCCTACGAGCAGTACTTC. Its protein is CASSPWTDSSSYEQYF. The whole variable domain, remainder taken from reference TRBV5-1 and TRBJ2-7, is KAGVTQTPRYLIKTRGQQVTLSCSPISGHRSVSWYQQTPGQGLQFLFEYFSETQRNKGNFPGRFSGRQFSNSRSEMNVSTLELGDSALYLCASSPWTDSSSYEQYFGPGTRLTVT.

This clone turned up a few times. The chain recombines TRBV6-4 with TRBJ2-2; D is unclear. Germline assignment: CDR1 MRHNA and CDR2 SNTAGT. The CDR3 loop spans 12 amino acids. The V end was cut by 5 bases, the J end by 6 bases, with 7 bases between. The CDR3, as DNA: TGTGCCAGCAGTACGAGGTCCGGGGAGCTGTTTTTT. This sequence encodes CASSTRSGELFF.

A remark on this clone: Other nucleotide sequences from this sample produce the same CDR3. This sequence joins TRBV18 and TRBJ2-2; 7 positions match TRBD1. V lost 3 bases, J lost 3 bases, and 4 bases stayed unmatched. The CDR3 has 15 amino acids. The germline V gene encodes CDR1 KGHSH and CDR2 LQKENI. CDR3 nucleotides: TGTGCCAGCTCACCTCGACAGGGCGACACCGGGGAGCTGTTTTTT. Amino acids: CASSPRQGDTGELFF.

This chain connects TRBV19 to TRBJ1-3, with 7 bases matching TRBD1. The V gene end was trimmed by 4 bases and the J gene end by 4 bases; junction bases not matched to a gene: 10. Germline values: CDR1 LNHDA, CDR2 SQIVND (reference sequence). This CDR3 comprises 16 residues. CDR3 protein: CASSRTGGSFGNTIYF. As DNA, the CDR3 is TGTGCCAGTAGTAGGACAGGCGGGTCCTTCGGAAACACCATATATTTT. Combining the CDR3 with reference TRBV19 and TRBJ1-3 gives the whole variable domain DGGITQSPKYLFRKEGQNVTLSCEQNLNHDAMYWYRQDPGQGLRLIYYSQIVNDFQKGDIAEGYSVSREKKESFPLTVTSAQKNPTAFYLCASSRTGGSFGNTIYFGEGSWLTVV.

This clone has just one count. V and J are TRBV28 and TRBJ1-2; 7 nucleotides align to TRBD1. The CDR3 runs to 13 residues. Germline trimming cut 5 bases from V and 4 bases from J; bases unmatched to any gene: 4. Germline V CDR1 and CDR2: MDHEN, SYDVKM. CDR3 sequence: CASSPTGTYGYTF. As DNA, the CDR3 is TGTGCCAGCAGTCCGACAGGGACCTATGGCTACACCTTC.

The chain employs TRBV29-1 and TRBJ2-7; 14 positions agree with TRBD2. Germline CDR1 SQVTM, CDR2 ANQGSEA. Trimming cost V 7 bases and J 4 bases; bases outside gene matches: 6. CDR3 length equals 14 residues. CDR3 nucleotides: TGCAGCGCAAAGACTAGCGGGAGGGGGTACGAGCAGTACTTC. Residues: CSAKTSGRGYEQYF.

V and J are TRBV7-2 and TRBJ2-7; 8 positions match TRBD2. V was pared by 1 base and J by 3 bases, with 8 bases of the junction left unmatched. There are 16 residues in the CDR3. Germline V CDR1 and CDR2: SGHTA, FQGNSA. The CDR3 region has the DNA TGTGCCAGCAGCTTAGTAGGGGCGGGAGGCCGCTACGAGCAGTACTTC. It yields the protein CASSLVGAGGRYEQYF.

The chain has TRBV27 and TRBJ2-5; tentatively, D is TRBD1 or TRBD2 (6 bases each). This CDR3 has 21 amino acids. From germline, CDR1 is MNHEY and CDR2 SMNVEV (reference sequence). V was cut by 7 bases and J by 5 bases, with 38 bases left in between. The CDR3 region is CASTAGAVSRRELRDGETQYF. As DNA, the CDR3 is TGTGCCAGCACCGCAGGGGCAGTGTCTAGGAGGGAGCTTAGGGACGGGGAGACCCAGTACTTC.

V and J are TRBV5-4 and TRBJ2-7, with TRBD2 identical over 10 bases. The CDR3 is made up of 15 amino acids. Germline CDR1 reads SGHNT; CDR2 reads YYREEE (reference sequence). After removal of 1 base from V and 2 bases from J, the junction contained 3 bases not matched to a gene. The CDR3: CASSLPLAGAYEQYF. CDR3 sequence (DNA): TGTGCCAGCAGCTTGCCTCTAGCGGGAGCCTACGAGCAGTACTTC.

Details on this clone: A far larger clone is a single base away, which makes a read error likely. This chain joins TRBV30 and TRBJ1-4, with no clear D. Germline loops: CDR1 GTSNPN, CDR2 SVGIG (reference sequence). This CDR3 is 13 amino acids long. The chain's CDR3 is CAWSVNSNENLFF. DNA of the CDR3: TGTGCCTGGAGTGTAAACAGCAACGAAAACCTGTTTTTT.

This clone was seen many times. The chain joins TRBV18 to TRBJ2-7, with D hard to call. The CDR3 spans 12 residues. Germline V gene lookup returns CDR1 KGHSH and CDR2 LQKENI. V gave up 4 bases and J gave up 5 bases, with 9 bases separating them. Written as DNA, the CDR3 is TGTGCCAGCTCACGTGGTTCCGACGAGCAGTACTTC. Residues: CASSRGSDEQYF.

CDR3 protein: CASSQGPGQGEREQYF. The CDR3 nucleotides are TGTGCCAGCAGCCAAGGTCCGGGACAGGGGGAGAGGGAGCAGTACTTC. The chain is built from TRBV4-2 and TRBJ2-7, with 11 bases fitting TRBD1. In germline, CDR1 is LGHNA, CDR2 YNFKEQ. CDR3 length: 16 residues. V dropped 1 base and J dropped 7; count of bases not matched to a gene: 9.

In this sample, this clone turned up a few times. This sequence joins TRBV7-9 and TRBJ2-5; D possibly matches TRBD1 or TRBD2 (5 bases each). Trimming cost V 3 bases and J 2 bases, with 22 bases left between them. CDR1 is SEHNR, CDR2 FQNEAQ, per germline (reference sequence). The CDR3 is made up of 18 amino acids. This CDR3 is CASSFPQVITGPQETQYF. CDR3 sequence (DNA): TGTGCCAGCAGCTTCCCCCAGGTGATAACGGGACCACAAGAGACCCAGTACTTC.